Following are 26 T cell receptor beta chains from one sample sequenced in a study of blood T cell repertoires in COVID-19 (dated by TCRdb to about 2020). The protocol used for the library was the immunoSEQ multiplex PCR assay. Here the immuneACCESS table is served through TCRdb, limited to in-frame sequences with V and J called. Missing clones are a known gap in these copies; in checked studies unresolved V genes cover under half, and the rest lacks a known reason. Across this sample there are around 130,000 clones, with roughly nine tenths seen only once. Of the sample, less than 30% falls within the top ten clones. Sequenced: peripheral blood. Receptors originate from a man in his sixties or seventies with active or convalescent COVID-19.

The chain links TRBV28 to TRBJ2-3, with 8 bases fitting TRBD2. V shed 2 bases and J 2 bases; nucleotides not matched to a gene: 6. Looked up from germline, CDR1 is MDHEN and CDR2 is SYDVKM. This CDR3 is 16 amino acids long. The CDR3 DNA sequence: TGTGCCAGCAGTTTAGGGCTAGCGGGCCCCACAGATACGCAGTATTTT. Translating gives CASSLGLAGPTDTQYF.

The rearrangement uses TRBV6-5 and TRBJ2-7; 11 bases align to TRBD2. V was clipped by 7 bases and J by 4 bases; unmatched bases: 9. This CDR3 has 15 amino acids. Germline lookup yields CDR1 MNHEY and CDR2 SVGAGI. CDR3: CASTPRTSGPYEQYF. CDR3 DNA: TGTGCCAGCACCCCACGGACTAGCGGGCCTTACGAGCAGTACTTC.

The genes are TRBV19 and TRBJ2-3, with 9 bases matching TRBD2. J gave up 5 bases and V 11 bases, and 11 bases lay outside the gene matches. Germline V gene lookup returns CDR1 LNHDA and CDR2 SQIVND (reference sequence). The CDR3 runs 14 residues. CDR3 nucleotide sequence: TGTGCCTCTGCCCTTGCGGGAGGGGGAGATACGCAGTATTTT. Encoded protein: CASALAGGGDTQYF.

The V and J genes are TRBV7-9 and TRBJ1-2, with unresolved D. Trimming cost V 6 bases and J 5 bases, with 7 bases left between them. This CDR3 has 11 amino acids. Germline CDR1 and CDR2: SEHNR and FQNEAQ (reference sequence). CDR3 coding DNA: TGTGCCAGCAGTTACTTTTATGGCTACACCTTC. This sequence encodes CASSYFYGYTF.

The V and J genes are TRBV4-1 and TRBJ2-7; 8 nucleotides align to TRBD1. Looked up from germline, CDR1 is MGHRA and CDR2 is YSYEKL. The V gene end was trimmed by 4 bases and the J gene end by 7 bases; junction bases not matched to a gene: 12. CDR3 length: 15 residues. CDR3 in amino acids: CASSPGQGWAEEQYF. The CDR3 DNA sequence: TGCGCCAGCAGCCCCGGACAGGGTTGGGCGGAGGAGCAGTACTTC.

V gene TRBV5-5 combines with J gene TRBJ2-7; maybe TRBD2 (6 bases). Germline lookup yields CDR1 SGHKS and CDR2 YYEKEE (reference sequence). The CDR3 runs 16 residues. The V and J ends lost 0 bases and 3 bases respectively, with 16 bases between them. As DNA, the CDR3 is TGTGCCAGCAGCTTGGCGTCTTTCGGGGGAGACTACGAGCAGTACTTC. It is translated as CASSLASFGGDYEQYF.

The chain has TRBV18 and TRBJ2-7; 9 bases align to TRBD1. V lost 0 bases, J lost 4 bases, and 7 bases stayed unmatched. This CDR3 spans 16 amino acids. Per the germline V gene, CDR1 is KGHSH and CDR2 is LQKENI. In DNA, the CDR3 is TGTGCCAGCTCACCACCAGACAGGGGGAATAGTTACGAGCAGTACTTC. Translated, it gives CASSPPDRGNSYEQYF.

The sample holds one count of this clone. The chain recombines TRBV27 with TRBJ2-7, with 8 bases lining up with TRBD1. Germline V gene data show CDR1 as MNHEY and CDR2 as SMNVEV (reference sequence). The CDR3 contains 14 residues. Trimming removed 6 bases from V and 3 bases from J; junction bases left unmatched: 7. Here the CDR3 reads CASRPQGGVYEQYF. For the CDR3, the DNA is TGTGCCAGCAGGCCACAGGGGGGAGTCTACGAGCAGTACTTC.

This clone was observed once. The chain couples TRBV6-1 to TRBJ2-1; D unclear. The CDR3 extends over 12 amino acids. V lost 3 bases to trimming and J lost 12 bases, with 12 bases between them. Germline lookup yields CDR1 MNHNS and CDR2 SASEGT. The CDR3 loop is CASSDNERGQFF. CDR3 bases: TGTGCCAGCAGTGATAATGAGAGAGGGCAGTTCTTC.

This CDR3 reads CASSYGGYRDAGELFF. The CDR3 DNA reads as TGCGCCAGCAGTTACGGAGGGTATAGGGATGCCGGGGAGCTGTTTTTT. The chain links TRBV10-1 to TRBJ2-2, with D maybe TRBD2 (6 bases). Germline V gives CDR1 WNHNN, CDR2 SYGVQD (reference sequence). Trimming took 5 bases from V and 6 from J, leaving 19 bases between them. The CDR3 extends over 16 amino acids.

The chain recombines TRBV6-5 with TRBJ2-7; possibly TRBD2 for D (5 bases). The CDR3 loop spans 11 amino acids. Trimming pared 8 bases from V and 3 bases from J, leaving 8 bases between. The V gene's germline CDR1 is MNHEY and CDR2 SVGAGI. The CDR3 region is CASGRGYEQYF. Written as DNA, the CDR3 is TGTGCCAGCGGCCGGGGCTACGAGCAGTACTTC.

The CDR3 region has the DNA TGCGCCAGCAGCCAAGACGACAGCGCCCCCTCCTACGAGCAGTACTTC. Protein: CASSQDDSAPSYEQYF. The rearrangement links TRBV4-1 to TRBJ2-7; the D gene is possibly TRBD1 (5 bases). CDR1 is MGHRA, CDR2 YSYEKL, per germline. The CDR3 is made up of 16 amino acids. The V and J ends lost 0 bases and 0 bases respectively, with 12 bases between them.

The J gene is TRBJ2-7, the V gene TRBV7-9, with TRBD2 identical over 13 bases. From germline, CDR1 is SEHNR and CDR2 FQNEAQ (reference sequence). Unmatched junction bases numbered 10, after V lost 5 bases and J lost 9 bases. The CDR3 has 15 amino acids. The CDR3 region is CASSRTSGSGVRQYF. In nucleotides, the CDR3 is TGTGCCAGCAGCCGGACTAGCGGGAGTGGGGTAAGGCAGTACTTC.

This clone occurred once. The CDR3 loop reads CASSQDPAKVSYEQYF. In nucleotides, the CDR3 is TGTGCCAGCAGCCAAGATCCAGCGAAGGTATCCTACGAGCAGTACTTC. The genes are TRBV4-2 and TRBJ2-7; D uncertain. V was clipped by 0 bases and J by 1 base, with 13 bases between them. The CDR3 runs to 16 residues. CDR1 and CDR2 (germline): LGHNA, YNFKEQ.

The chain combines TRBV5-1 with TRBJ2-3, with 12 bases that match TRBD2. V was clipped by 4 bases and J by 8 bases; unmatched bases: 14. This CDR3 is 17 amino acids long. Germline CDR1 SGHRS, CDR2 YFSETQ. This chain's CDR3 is CASSTTPLTSGSTTQYF. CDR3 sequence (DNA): TGCGCCAGCAGCACGACCCCTTTGACTAGCGGGAGTACTACGCAGTATTTT.

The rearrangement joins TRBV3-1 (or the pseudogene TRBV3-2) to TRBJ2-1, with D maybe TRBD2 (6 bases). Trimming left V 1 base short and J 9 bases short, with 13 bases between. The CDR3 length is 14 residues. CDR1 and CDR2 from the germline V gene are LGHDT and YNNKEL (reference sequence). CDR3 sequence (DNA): TGTGCCAGCAGCCAAGCCGGAGGGGTGGGTGAGCAGTTCTTC. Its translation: CASSQAGGVGEQFF.

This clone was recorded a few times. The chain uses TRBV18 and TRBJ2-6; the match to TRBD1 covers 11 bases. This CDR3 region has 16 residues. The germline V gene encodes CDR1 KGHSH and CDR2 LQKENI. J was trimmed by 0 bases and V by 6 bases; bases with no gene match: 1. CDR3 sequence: CASSGTGGSGANVLTF. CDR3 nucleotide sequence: TGTGCCAGCTCCGGGACAGGGGGCTCTGGGGCCAACGTCCTGACTTTC. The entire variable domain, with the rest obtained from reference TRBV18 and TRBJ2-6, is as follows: NAGVMQNPRHLVRRRGQEARLRCSPMKGHSHVYWYRQLPEEGLKFMVYLQKENIIDESGMPKERFSAEFPKEGPSILRIQQVVRGDSAAYFCASSGTGGSGANVLTFGAGSRLTVL.

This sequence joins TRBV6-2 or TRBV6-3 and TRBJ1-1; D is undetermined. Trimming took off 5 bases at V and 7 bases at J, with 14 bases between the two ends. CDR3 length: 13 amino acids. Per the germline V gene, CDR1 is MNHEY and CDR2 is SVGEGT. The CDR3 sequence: CASSDPGTVEAFF. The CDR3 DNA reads TGTGCCAGCAGTGACCCCGGCACAGTTGAAGCTTTCTTT.

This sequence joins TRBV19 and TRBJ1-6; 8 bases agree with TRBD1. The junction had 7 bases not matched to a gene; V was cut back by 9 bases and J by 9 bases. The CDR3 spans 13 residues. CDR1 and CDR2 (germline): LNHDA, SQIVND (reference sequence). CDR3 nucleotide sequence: TGTGCCAGCCGACAGGGGATAGGTTCACCCCTCCACTTT. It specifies CASRQGIGSPLHF. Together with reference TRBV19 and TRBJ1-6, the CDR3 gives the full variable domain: DGGITQSPKYLFRKEGQNVTLSCEQNLNHDAMYWYRQDPGQGLRLIYYSQIVNDFQKGDIAEGYSVSREKKESFPLTVTSAQKNPTAFYLCASRQGIGSPLHFGNGTRLTVT.

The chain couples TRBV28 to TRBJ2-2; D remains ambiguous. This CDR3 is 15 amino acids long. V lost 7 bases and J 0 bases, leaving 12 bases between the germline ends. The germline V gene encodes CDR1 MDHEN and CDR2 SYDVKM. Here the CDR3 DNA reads TGTGCCAGCACCGTCGGCGGCGCGAACACCGGGGAGCTGTTTTTT. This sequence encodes CASTVGGANTGELFF.

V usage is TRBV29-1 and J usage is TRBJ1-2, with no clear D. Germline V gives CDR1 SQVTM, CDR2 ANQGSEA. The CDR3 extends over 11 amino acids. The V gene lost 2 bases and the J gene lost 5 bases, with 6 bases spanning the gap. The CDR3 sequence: CSVEYEYGYTF. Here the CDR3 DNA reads TGCAGCGTTGAATACGAGTATGGCTACACCTTC.

The CDR3 reads CASGYNRGRSYEQYF. DNA of the CDR3: TGTGCCAGTGGCTACAACAGGGGGCGTTCCTACGAGCAGTACTTC. The chain uses TRBV19 and TRBJ2-7; 9 nucleotides match TRBD1. The germline V gene has CDR1 LNHDA and CDR2 SQIVND (reference sequence). Losses at the gene ends were 8 bases for V and 1 base for J; bases not matched to a gene: 9. This CDR3 has 15 residues.

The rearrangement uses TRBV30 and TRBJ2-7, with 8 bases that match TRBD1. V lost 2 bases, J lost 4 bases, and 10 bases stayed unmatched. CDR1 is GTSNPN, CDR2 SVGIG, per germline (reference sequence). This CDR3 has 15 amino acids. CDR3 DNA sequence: TGTGCCTGGAGTTTGTCCGGGACAGGCCAATACGAGCAGTACTTC. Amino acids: CAWSLSGTGQYEQYF.

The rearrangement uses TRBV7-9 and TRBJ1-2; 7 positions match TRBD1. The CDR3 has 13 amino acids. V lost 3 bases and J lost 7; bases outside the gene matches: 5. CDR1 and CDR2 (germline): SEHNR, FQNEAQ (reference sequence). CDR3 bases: TGTGCCAGCAGCTTCACAGGGGTGGGTGGCTACACCTTC. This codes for CASSFTGVGGYTF.

The CDR3 loop is CATTDRNTYNEQFF. Written as DNA, the CDR3 is TGTGCCACCACGGACAGAAACACCTACAATGAGCAGTTCTTC. The chain uses TRBV28 and TRBJ2-1; possible D gene TRBD1, 6 bases. The V end was cut by 10 bases, the J end by 2 bases, with 15 bases between. Germline V CDR1 and CDR2: MDHEN, SYDVKM. The CDR3 extends over 14 amino acids.

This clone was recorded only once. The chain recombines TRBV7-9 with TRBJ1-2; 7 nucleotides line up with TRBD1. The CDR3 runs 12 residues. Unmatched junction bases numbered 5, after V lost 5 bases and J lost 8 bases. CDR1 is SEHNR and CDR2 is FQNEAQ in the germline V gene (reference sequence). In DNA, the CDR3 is TGTGCCAGCAGCGGACAGGTCTTCGGCTACACCTTC. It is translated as CASSGQVFGYTF.